This T cell receptor (beta chain) was profiled in a study of CD4 T cells in relation to SARS-CoV-2 and coronaviruses. About the study: Negative control cultures got HIV-1 Nef peptides or no peptide.

V was clipped by 3 bases and J by 2 bases, with 14 bases between them. The CDR3 spans 16 residues. Germline-derived CDR1 and CDR2 are SEHNR and FQNEAQ (reference sequence). A word on this clone: The antigen remains unidentified.

The assay was immunoSEQ multiplex PCR, and TCRdb's table has in-frame clones only and misses some. The sample carries approximately 20,000 clones, 74% recorded once. Before the COVID-19 pandemic, during about 2010-2019, CD4+ T cells were taken from unexposed donors. After roughly 9 days of culture, CD4+ T cells were isolated. Testing used SARS-CoV-2 S/N and four cold-coronavirus spikes on unexposed-donor CD4+ T cells, cells permitting. Cultures received half-medium IL-2 refreshes on days 3 and 7. The chain joins TRBV7-9 to TRBJ1-3; D uncertain. The sample was CD4+ T cells from PBMCs, cultured in vitro. The receptor was isolated from a human donor in good health. Written as DNA, the CDR3 is TGTGCCAGCAGCTTCGAGAGCGGAAACGCTGGAAACACCATATATTTT. This sequence encodes CASSFESGNAGNTIYF.